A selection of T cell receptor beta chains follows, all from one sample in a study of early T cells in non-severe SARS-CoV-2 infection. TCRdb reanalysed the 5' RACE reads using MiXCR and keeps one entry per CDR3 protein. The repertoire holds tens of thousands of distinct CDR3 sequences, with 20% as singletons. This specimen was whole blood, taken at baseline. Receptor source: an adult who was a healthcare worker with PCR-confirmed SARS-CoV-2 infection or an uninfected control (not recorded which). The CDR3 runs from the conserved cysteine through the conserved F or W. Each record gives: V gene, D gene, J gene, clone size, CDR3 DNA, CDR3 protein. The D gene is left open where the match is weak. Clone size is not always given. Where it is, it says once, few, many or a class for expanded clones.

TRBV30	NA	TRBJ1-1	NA	TGTGCCTGGAAGGGCAGGACTGAAGCTTTCTTT	CAWKGRTEAFF
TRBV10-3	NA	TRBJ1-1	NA	TGTGCCATCAGTGAATCCACTGAAGCTTTCTTT	CAISESTEAFF
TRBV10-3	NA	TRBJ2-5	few	TGTGCCATCAAAGGGGATCAAGAGACCCAGTACTTC	CAIKGDQETQYF
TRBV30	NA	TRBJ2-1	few	TGTGCCTGGAGTCGGGGCCACATTCTAAAGGGCAATGAGCAGTTCTTC	CAWSRGHILKGNEQFF
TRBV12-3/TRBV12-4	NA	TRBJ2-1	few	TGTGCCAGCAGCAACAATGAGCAGTTCTTC	CASSNNEQFF
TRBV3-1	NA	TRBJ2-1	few	TGTGCCAGCAGCCATCTGAGGGTGGCCAATGAGCAGTTCTTC	CASSHLRVANEQFF
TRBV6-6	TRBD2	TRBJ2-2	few	TGTGCCAGCAGCTCCCACGGGGGGATTACCGGGGAGCTGTTTTTT	CASSSHGGITGELFF
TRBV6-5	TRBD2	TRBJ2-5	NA	TGTGCCAGCTCAGTCGGGGGGAAGACCCAGTACTTC	CASSVGGKTQYF
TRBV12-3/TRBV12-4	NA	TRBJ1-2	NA	TGTGCCAGCAGCCCACAGGAGCACTATGGCTACACCTTC	CASSPQEHYGYTF
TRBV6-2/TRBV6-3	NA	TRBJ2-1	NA	TGTGCCAGTGGACCGCGTGCGAGCTCCTACAATGAGCAGTTCTTC	CASGPRASSYNEQFF
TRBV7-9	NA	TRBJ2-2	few	TGTGCCAGCAGCACACTTACCGGGAACCCCGAGGCCGGGGAGCTGTTTTTT	CASSTLTGNPEAGELFF
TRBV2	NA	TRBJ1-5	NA	TGTGCCAGCAGTGAATTAGAGGGTAAACCCCAGCATTTT	CASSELEGKPQHF
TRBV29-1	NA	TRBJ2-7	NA	TGCAGCGTCCGATGGTCTACCGAGCAGTACTTC	CSVRWSTEQYF
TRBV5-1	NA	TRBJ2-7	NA	TGCGCCAGCAGCTTCATCAGGGGAACCTACGAGCAGTACTTC	CASSFIRGTYEQYF
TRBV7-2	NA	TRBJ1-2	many	TGTGCCAGCAGCTTAGTGTCCCTCTATGGCTACACCTTC	CASSLVSLYGYTF
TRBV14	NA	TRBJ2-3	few	TGTGCCAGCAGCCAACTCTCAGCCCCTGGGGATACGCAGTATTTT	CASSQLSAPGDTQYF
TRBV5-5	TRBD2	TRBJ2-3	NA	TGTGCCAGCAGCCCACGGGAGGAGGGGCAGTATTTT	CASSPREEGQYF
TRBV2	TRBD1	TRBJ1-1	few	TGTGCCAGCAGTGGACAGGGATACACTGAAGCTTTCTTT	CASSGQGYTEAFF
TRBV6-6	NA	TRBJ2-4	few	TGTGCCAGCAGCCTGGGGGGAACCACGCTAGCCAAAAACATTCAGTACTTC	CASSLGGTTLAKNIQYF
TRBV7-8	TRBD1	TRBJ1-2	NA	TGTGCCAGCAGCTTAGCTTGGACAGGGGATGGCTACACCTTC	CASSLAWTGDGYTF
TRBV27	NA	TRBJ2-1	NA	TGTGCTACCTTGACAGGGAATGGGAGGACTAGCTTCAATGAGCAGTTCTTC	CATLTGNGRTSFNEQFF
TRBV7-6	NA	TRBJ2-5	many	TGTGCCAGCAGCCCCCCGTCGGAGACCCAGTACTTC	CASSPPSETQYF
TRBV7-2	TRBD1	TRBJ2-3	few	TGTGCCAGCAGCGAAGGGACAGGGCTGGATACGCAGTATTTT	CASSEGTGLDTQYF
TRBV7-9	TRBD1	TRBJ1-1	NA	TGTGCCTCCGGTATGGGACAGGGTGGTAACACTGAAGCTTTCTTT	CASGMGQGGNTEAFF
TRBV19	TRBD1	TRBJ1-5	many	TGTGCCAGTAGTACGACAGGGGGAGTCGCGCATTTT	CASSTTGGVAHF
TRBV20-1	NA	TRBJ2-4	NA	TGCAGTGCTAGTTACCGCCCTAGCGAGGGGACCAAAAACATTCAGTACTTC	CSASYRPSEGTKNIQYF
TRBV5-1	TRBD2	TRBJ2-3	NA	TGCGCCAGCAGCACCAGCGGGGGCGGGGATACGCAGTATTTT	CASSTSGGGDTQYF
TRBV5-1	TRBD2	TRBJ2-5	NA	TGCGCCAGCAGCTTGGGTAATAGCGGGTATCAAGAGACCCAGTACTTC	CASSLGNSGYQETQYF
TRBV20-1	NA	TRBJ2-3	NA	TGCAGTGCTGGATCTATTTTTATTACGCAGTATTTT	CSAGSIFITQYF
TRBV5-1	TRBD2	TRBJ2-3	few	TGCGCCAGCAGCGGACTAGGGGACACAGATACGCAGTATTTT	CASSGLGDTDTQYF
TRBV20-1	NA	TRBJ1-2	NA	TGCAGTGCTTCCCAGCCGAGCCCGTATGGCTACACCTTC	CSASQPSPYGYTF
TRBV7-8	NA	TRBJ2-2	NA	TGTGCCAGCAGCTTAACCGGGACACCTAGGTACACCGGGGAGCTGTTTTTT	CASSLTGTPRYTGELFF
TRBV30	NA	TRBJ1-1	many	TGTGCCTGGGGTAGAAACATGAACACTGAAGCTTTCTTT	CAWGRNMNTEAFF
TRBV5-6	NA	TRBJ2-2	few	TGTGCCAGCAGCTTAACGAAGATCGGGGAGCTGTTTTTT	CASSLTKIGELFF
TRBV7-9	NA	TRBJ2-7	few	TGTGCCAGCAGCTTTTATAGCTGGGGGCAGTACTTC	CASSFYSWGQYF
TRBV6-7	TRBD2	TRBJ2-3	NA	TGTGCCAGCCGAACAGGACGGGGGGGCAGGACAGATACGCAGTATTTT	CASRTGRGGRTDTQYF
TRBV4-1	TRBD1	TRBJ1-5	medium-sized	TGCGCCAGCAGCCAATACACAGGGGCCCCCCAGCCCCAGCATTTT	CASSQYTGAPQPQHF
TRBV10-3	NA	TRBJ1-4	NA	TGTGCCATCAGTGCGGGACGGGGCGCAACTAATGAAAAACTGTTTTTT	CAISAGRGATNEKLFF
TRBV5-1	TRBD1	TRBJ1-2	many	TGCGCCAGCAGCTTGGGGACAGGGGAAGGCTACACCTTC	CASSLGTGEGYTF
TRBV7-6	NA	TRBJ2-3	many	TGTGCCAGCAGCACCCGGGACACAGATACGCAGTATTTT	CASSTRDTDTQYF
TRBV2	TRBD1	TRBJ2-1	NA	TGTGCCAGCAGTGCCCTTCCGGGACAGGGGGCTTCTGAGCAGTTCTTC	CASSALPGQGASEQFF
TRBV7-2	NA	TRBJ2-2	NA	TGTGCCAGCAACGTTATGGGGACTCCAGGGGAGCTGTTTTTT	CASNVMGTPGELFF
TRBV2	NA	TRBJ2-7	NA	TGTGCCAGCAGGGGGGCCCTGTCCTACGAGCAGTACTTC	CASRGALSYEQYF
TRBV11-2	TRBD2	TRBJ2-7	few	TGTGCCAGCAGCTTATTCGGGGGGGCCTACGAGCAGTACTTC	CASSLFGGAYEQYF
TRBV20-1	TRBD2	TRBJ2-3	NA	TGCAGTGCTAGACTCACTAGCGGGGTGGTAGATACGCAGTATTTT	CSARLTSGVVDTQYF
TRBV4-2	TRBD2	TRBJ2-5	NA	TGTGCCAGCAGCCAACCCCTAGCGGGGGCTGAAGAGACCCAGTACTTC	CASSQPLAGAEETQYF
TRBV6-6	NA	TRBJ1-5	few	TGTGCCAGCAGTTACAAGTTCGGGTCAGTCAATCAGCCCCAGCATTTT	CASSYKFGSVNQPQHF
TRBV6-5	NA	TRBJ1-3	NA	TGTGCCAGCAGCCGAGGGGGGGAATCTGGAAACACCATATATTTT	CASSRGGESGNTIYF
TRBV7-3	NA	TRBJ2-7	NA	TGTGCCAGCAGCTCAGTCATATACGAGCAGTACTTC	CASSSVIYEQYF
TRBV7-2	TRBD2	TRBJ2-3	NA	TGTGCCAGTTCGGGGGGGCCTAGCACAGATACGCAGTATTTT	CASSGGPSTDTQYF